This is a list of T cell receptor beta chains from one sample in a study of shared clonotypes between healthy human individuals. This table comes from immunoSEQ multiplex PCR, and its TCRdb copy is limited to in-frame clones, with some not included. The sample contains 2 million to 3 million clones, 80% to 95% of which appear only once. The sample was naive CD4+ T cells from PBMCs. All receptors come from a man younger than 35 in good health. Some clones in this sample may be carry-over from other donors' samples. CDR3s include the opening cysteine and the closing phenylalanine or tryptophan. The D gene is left open where the match is weak.

v_call: TRBV27
cdr3_length: 14
j_call: TRBJ2-2
d_call: NA
cdr3_aa: CASSLHSVTGELFF

v_call: TRBV28
cdr3_length: 16
j_call: TRBJ2-7
d_call: TRBD2
cdr3_aa: CASSRELAGLSYEQYF

v_call: TRBV30
cdr3_length: 12
j_call: TRBJ2-5
d_call: NA
cdr3_aa: CAWSVFGETQYF

v_call: TRBV6-1
cdr3_length: 15
j_call: TRBJ2-7
d_call: NA
cdr3_aa: CASSPVAENVREQYF

v_call: TRBV27
cdr3_length: 17
j_call: TRBJ2-5
d_call: TRBD2
cdr3_aa: CASSSRTSGRADETQYF

v_call: TRBV7-9
cdr3_length: 13
j_call: TRBJ2-7
d_call: NA
cdr3_aa: CASSQTGAPEQYF

v_call: TRBV6-5
cdr3_length: 14
j_call: NA
d_call: TRBD1
cdr3_aa: CASSYLTGGYEQYF

v_call: TRBV29-1
cdr3_length: 15
j_call: TRBJ2-3
d_call: TRBD2
cdr3_aa: CSVEGTGGSTDTQYF

v_call: TRBV30
cdr3_length: 14
j_call: TRBJ1-1
d_call: NA
cdr3_aa: CAWSGGSWNTEAFF

v_call: TRBV13
cdr3_length: 14
j_call: TRBJ1-2
d_call: TRBD1
cdr3_aa: CASSRDRGHYGYTF

v_call: TRBV2
cdr3_length: 15
j_call: TRBJ2-5
d_call: TRBD2
cdr3_aa: CASSKRTSGSETQYF

v_call: TRBV5-6
cdr3_length: 15
j_call: TRBJ2-3
d_call: TRBD1
cdr3_aa: CASSPDRASTDTQYF

v_call: TRBV18
cdr3_length: 15
j_call: TRBJ2-5
d_call: NA
cdr3_aa: CASSPGLGRQETQYF

v_call: TRBV5-1
cdr3_length: 17
j_call: TRBJ2-3
d_call: TRBD2
cdr3_aa: CASSRDNREGSTDTQYF

v_call: TRBV5-6
cdr3_length: 16
j_call: TRBJ2-3
d_call: TRBD1
cdr3_aa: CASSDYWDSSTDTQYF

v_call: TRBV30
cdr3_length: 15
j_call: TRBJ2-6
d_call: NA
cdr3_aa: CAWSVRGLGANVLTF

v_call: TRBV19
cdr3_length: 17
j_call: TRBJ1-2
d_call: TRBD1
cdr3_aa: CASSPRDRGSGGYGYTF

v_call: TRBV29-1
cdr3_length: 14
j_call: TRBJ1-3
d_call: NA
cdr3_aa: CSVEVGRGLNTIYF

v_call: TRBV5-1
cdr3_length: 16
j_call: TRBJ2-2
d_call: TRBD2
cdr3_aa: CASSFGLAGGAGELFF

v_call: TRBV5-1
cdr3_length: 14
j_call: TRBJ1-3
d_call: TRBD1
cdr3_aa: CASSLGQGRNTIYF

v_call: TRBV6-5
cdr3_length: 14
j_call: TRBJ1-2
d_call: NA
cdr3_aa: CASSLGKGNYGYTF

v_call: TRBV5-1
cdr3_length: 15
j_call: TRBJ2-1
d_call: NA
cdr3_aa: CATGTTGRTYNEQFF

v_call: TRBV13
cdr3_length: 13
j_call: TRBJ2-5
d_call: TRBD1
cdr3_aa: CASSSDRQETQYF

v_call: TRBV6-5
cdr3_length: 14
j_call: TRBJ2-3
d_call: NA
cdr3_aa: CASSRWESTDTQYF

v_call: TRBV5-4
cdr3_length: 13
j_call: TRBJ2-7
d_call: TRBD2
cdr3_aa: CATTSGRFDEQYF

v_call: TRBV9
cdr3_length: 15
j_call: TRBJ1-3
d_call: NA
cdr3_aa: CASSVGGRSGNTIYF

v_call: TRBV5-6
cdr3_length: 14
j_call: TRBJ2-3
d_call: TRBD2
cdr3_aa: CASSFSGGADTQYF

v_call: TRBV5-8
cdr3_length: 17
j_call: TRBJ2-7
d_call: TRBD1
cdr3_aa: CASTHLVRDRVSYEQYF

v_call: TRBV28
cdr3_length: 16
j_call: TRBJ1-1
d_call: NA
cdr3_aa: CASSSGSLGLNTEAFF

v_call: TRBV7-3
cdr3_length: 14
j_call: TRBJ1-1
d_call: TRBD1
cdr3_aa: CASSFQGADTEAFF

v_call: TRBV6-5
cdr3_length: 14
j_call: TRBJ1-3
d_call: NA
cdr3_aa: CASSEASSGNTIYF

v_call: TRBV5-8
cdr3_length: 15
j_call: TRBJ1-4
d_call: NA
cdr3_aa: CASRKPPYFNEKLFF

v_call: TRBV30
cdr3_length: 13
j_call: TRBJ2-1
d_call: NA
cdr3_aa: CAWSRDSYNEQFF

v_call: TRBV5-6
cdr3_length: 13
j_call: TRBJ1-4
d_call: NA
cdr3_aa: CASSLGFGEKLFF

v_call: TRBV28
cdr3_length: 17
j_call: TRBJ2-7
d_call: TRBD2
cdr3_aa: CASSPNTRTSDYYEQYF

v_call: TRBV20-1
cdr3_length: 9
j_call: TRBJ1-2
d_call: TRBD1
cdr3_aa: CSAGDRASF

v_call: TRBV10-3
cdr3_length: 15
j_call: TRBJ2-1
d_call: NA
cdr3_aa: CAISEKQGRYDEQFF

v_call: TRBV5-4
cdr3_length: 13
j_call: TRBJ2-5
d_call: NA
cdr3_aa: CASSLGPGETQYF

v_call: TRBV5-1
cdr3_length: 13
j_call: TRBJ2-5
d_call: NA
cdr3_aa: CASSGGGEETQYF

v_call: TRBV18
cdr3_length: 13
j_call: TRBJ1-1
d_call: NA
cdr3_aa: CASSPPRDTEAFF

v_call: TRBV5-1
cdr3_length: 15
j_call: TRBJ1-4
d_call: NA
cdr3_aa: CASSLLGGANEKLFF

v_call: TRBV2
cdr3_length: 14
j_call: TRBJ2-7
d_call: NA
cdr3_aa: CASSEVRDWGEQYF

v_call: TRBV5-6
cdr3_length: 16
j_call: TRBJ1-5
d_call: NA
cdr3_aa: CASSPWGGVGNQPQHF

v_call: TRBV28
cdr3_length: 12
j_call: TRBJ1-5
d_call: NA
cdr3_aa: CASTDSNQPQHF

v_call: TRBV5-1
cdr3_length: 15
j_call: TRBJ2-5
d_call: NA
cdr3_aa: CASSLFVTGQETQYF

v_call: TRBV7-8
cdr3_length: 16
j_call: TRBJ2-2
d_call: NA
cdr3_aa: CASSLGWTTRAGELFF

v_call: TRBV15
cdr3_length: 17
j_call: TRBJ1-4
d_call: NA
cdr3_aa: CATSRAPGTATNEKLFF

v_call: TRBV15
cdr3_length: 14
j_call: TRBJ2-4
d_call: NA
cdr3_aa: CATSKSIGGNIQYF

v_call: TRBV9
cdr3_length: 15
j_call: TRBJ2-1
d_call: NA
cdr3_aa: CASSVLAGSYNEQFF